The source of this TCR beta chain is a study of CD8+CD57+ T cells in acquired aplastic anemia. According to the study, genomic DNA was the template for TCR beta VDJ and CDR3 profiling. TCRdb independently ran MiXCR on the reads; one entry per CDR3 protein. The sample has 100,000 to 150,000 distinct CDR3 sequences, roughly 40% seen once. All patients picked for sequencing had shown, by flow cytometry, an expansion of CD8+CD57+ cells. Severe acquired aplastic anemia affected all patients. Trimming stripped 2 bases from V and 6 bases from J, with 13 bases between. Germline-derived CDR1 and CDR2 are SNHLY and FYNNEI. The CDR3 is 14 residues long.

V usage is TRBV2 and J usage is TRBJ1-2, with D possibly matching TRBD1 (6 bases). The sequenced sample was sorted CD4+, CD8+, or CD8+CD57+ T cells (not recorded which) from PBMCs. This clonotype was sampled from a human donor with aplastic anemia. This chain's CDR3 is CASSESGAGDGYTF. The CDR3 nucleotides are TGTGCCAGCAGTGAATCGGGGGCAGGGGATGGCTACACCTTC.